This TCR beta chain was captured by sequencing in a study of T cells in Graves' hyperthyroidism and ophthalmopathy. The study, taken as a whole, reports: It was a median about seven months before onset that the model predicted ophthalmopathy.

The V gene lost 6 bases and the J gene lost 1 base, with 16 bases spanning the gap. CDR1 SGHKS and CDR2 YYEKEE come from the germline V gene (reference sequence). This CDR3 spans 15 amino acids. The TCR beta CDR3 regions underwent amplification using RNA transcripts as the source. The HTBI primer set was used in a first-round RT-PCR of the TCR CDR3. TCRdb re-analysed the multiplex PCR reads in MiXCR, keeping a single row per CDR3 protein. The repertoire holds hundreds of thousands of distinct CDR3 sequences, with 16% as singletons. This clonotype was seen only a few times. The antigen remains unidentified. Ophthalmopathy patients showed a Clinical Activity Score of at least 3, NOSPECS grade of at least 4 and duration under 3 months. Each diagnosis drew on symptoms, thyroxine, TRAb, thyroid ultrasound and orbital computed tomography findings. PBMCs were obtained from roughly 10 ml fresh peripheral blood.

The TCR was taken from a woman aged 40 to 50 with Graves' ophthalmopathy. The sequencing input was blood. The chain employs TRBV5-5 and TRBJ2-5, with a possible D match to TRBD2 (7 bases). CDR3: CASKTNGGAQETQYF. CDR3 nucleotide sequence: TGTGCCAGCAAAACAAATGGGGGGGCCCAAGAGACCCAGTACTTC.